This TCR beta chain was found in a study of CD8 T cells in ankylosing spondylitis. Regarding this clonotype: Its antigen is as yet unknown.

Looked up from germline, CDR1 is SEHNR and CDR2 is FQNEAQ (reference sequence). V trimming: 5 bases; J trimming: 2 bases; junction bases outside the gene matches: 5. CDR3 length: 17 residues. Construction of TCR beta libraries was performed using quantitative 5'-RACE with molecular barcodes. TCRdb recomputed calls from the 5' RACE reads with MiXCR, one row per CDR3 protein. The data contain some 840,000 distinct CDR3 sequences, 12% of them singletons. Overall study results and limits: Reports say disease-linked clones showed up significantly more in matched ankylosing spondylitis synovial fluid. A TCR beta motif of roughly 8 highly homologous variants seemed to mark ankylosing spondylitis blood. Clones that were linked to disease were CD8+ and were relatively rare in peripheral blood. Some motif variants were previously reported in reactive arthritis synovial fluid and blood.

The sample was blood, either unsorted or a sorted T cell fraction (not recorded which). This clonotype originated in a male donor with ankylosing spondylitis. The rearrangement joins TRBV7-9 to TRBJ2-6, with 11 bases that match TRBD1. The CDR3 coding sequence is TGTGCCAGCAGCGATGGACAGGGGGCAACTGGGGCCAACGTCCTGACTTTC. Translated: CASSDGQGATGANVLTF.